Listed here are 29 T cell receptor beta chains from one sample, sequenced in a study of shared clonotypes between healthy human individuals. Profiling relied on immunoSEQ multiplex PCR, and the TCRdb table lists in-frame clones only, not all of them. The sample lists some 470,000 clones, approximately 80% occurring once. Material: PBMCs. All receptors derive from a woman between 35 and 50 years old in good health. Some clones in this sample may be carry-over from other donors' samples.

This clone has a single count. For the CDR3, the DNA is TGTGCCTGGATAAAGGTCGACAGGGGGCTAGGCGAGCAGTACTTC. Residues: CAWIKVDRGLGEQYF. This chain connects TRBV30 to TRBJ2-7, with 10 positions matching TRBD1. The germline CDR1 and CDR2 sequences are GTSNPN and SVGIG (reference sequence). The CDR3 runs 15 residues. V shed 4 bases and J 6 bases; nucleotides not matched to a gene: 12.

This sequence joins TRBV13 and TRBJ1-2; 7 bases agree with TRBD1. The germline V gene encodes CDR1 PRHDT and CDR2 FYEKMQ (reference sequence). CDR3 length: 14 amino acids. The V gene end was trimmed by 4 bases and the J gene end by 2 bases; junction bases not matched to a gene: 4. CDR3 amino acids: CASSSTGRNYGYTF. The CDR3 nucleotides are TGTGCCAGCAGCTCGACAGGGCGCAACTATGGCTACACCTTC.

The chain recombines TRBV4-1 with TRBJ2-1; 7 bases fit TRBD2. The CDR3 extends over 18 amino acids. J gave up 6 bases and V 3 bases, and 17 bases lay outside the gene matches. The germline V gene encodes CDR1 MGHRA and CDR2 YSYEKL. In nucleotides, the CDR3 is TGCGCCAGCAGCCAGGATCTATCACTAGCGATTTGGGCCAATGAGCAGTTCTTC. Translated, it gives CASSQDLSLAIWANEQFF.

The rearrangement links TRBV6-6 to TRBJ1-1; 7 positions agree with TRBD1. V lost 7 bases and J lost 4; bases outside the gene matches: 9. Germline CDR1 reads MNHNY; CDR2 reads SVGAGI (reference sequence). CDR3 size: 14 residues. This CDR3 is CASIDRAGGTEAFF. Written as DNA, the CDR3 is TGTGCCAGCATAGACAGGGCTGGGGGCACTGAAGCTTTCTTT.

This clone was observed many times. Other DNA variants within this sample encode the same CDR3. CDR3 sequence reads: CASRGGEKLFF. CDR3 nucleotides: TGCGCCAGCAGGGGGGGTGAAAAACTGTTTTTT. V is TRBV5-1 and J is TRBJ1-4, with D tentatively TRBD1 (5 bases). With 5 bases removed from V and 7 bases from J, the gap between germline ends came to 6 bases. CDR3 length: 11 amino acids. Looked up from germline, CDR1 is SGHRS and CDR2 is YFSETQ.

The chain uses TRBV27 and TRBJ2-5; 8 bases line up with TRBD1. Germline V gene sequence: CDR1 MNHEY, CDR2 SMNVEV (reference sequence). The V and J ends lost 3 bases and 1 base, in that order; junction bases with no gene match: 1. The CDR3 has 14 amino acids. CDR3 in amino acids: CASSFGTGQETQYF. DNA of the CDR3: TGTGCCAGCAGTTTCGGGACAGGCCAAGAGACCCAGTACTTC.

The rearrangement joins TRBV5-1 to TRBJ1-2; TRBD1 agrees at 9 bases. Germline values: CDR1 SGHRS, CDR2 YFSETQ. This CDR3 is built from 16 residues. V lost 1 base and J lost 5; bases outside the gene matches: 9. CDR3 in amino acids: CASSLNSDRGGYGYTF. CDR3 DNA: TGCGCCAGCAGCTTGAACTCGGACAGGGGAGGGTATGGCTACACCTTC.

J is TRBJ1-2 and V is TRBV30, with no clear D. The CDR3 is 14 residues long. CDR1 is GTSNPN, CDR2 SVGIG, per germline (reference sequence). V was pared by 2 bases and J by 7 bases, with 17 bases between. In nucleotides, the CDR3 is TGTGCCTGGAGTTATGTGCAGGTCTTCGCTGGCTACACCTTC. Translating it yields CAWSYVQVFAGYTF.

This chain joins TRBV23-1 and TRBJ2-3; D could derive from TRBD1 or TRBD2 (9 bases each). Being an ORF, TRBV23-1 has a function that is uncertain. The CDR3 loop spans 23 amino acids. V lost 7 bases to trimming and J lost 1 base, with 39 bases between them. CDR3 protein: CASTKRGGQGQSSGRGCTDTQYF. DNA of the CDR3: TGCGCCAGCACCAAAAGAGGGGGACAGGGCCAGAGTAGCGGGAGAGGGTGCACAGATACGCAGTATTTT.

This chain uses TRBV7-9 with TRBJ2-3, with a weak D call TRBD1 (5 bases). There are 15 residues in the CDR3. The germline CDR1 and CDR2 sequences are SEHNR and FQNEAQ (reference sequence). The V and J ends lost 5 bases and 2 bases respectively, with 14 bases between them. DNA of the CDR3: TGTGCCAGCAGCGCACAGGAGAAACTCACAGATACGCAGTATTTT. Protein product: CASSAQEKLTDTQYF.

This clone was seen a handful of times. One end of the junction is discordant with germline, which a read error may explain. The chain employs TRBV7-7 and TRBJ2-1, with 11 bases that match TRBD2. The CDR3 covers 15 residues. Germline V gives CDR1 SSHAT, CDR2 FNYEAQ (reference sequence). The CDR3 is CASSLVAGGRNEQFF. CDR3 nucleotides: TGTGCTAGCAGCTTAGTAGCGGGAGGGCGCAATGAGCAGTTCTTC.

This chain uses TRBV6-5 with TRBJ1-1; 7 bases are a match to TRBD1. There are 16 residues in the CDR3. Per the germline V gene, CDR1 is MNHEY and CDR2 is SVGAGI. With V trimmed by 2 bases and J by 1 base, 7 bases remained unmatched. The CDR3 sequence: CASSYTRDRRNTEAFF. Here the CDR3 DNA reads TGTGCCAGCAGTTACACCAGGGACAGACGGAACACTGAAGCTTTCTTT.

The J gene is TRBJ1-3, the V gene TRBV19; 9 nucleotides align to TRBD1. This CDR3 is 16 amino acids long. Germline values: CDR1 LNHDA, CDR2 SQIVND (reference sequence). After removal of 5 bases from V and 4 bases from J, the junction contained 9 bases not matched to a gene. As DNA, the CDR3 is TGTGCCAGTAGTCCTTACAGGGGGCGACGAGGAAACACCATATATTTT. Its translation is CASSPYRGRRGNTIYF.

Here the CDR3 reads CASSKGPHRRSEKLFF. As DNA, the CDR3 is TGTGCCAGCAGCAAAGGCCCCCACCGGAGGTCTGAAAAACTGTTTTTT. The chain links TRBV7-9 to TRBJ1-4; no firm D call. The length of the CDR3 is 16 residues. Per the germline V gene, CDR1 is SEHNR and CDR2 is FQNEAQ (reference sequence). The V gene lost 5 bases and the J gene lost 7 bases, with 20 bases spanning the gap.

The rearrangement joins TRBV18 to TRBJ2-3; a weak D match, TRBD1 (5 bases). The CDR3 contains 15 residues. V was trimmed by 2 bases and J by 2 bases, leaving 11 bases between them. Germline loops: CDR1 KGHSH, CDR2 LQKENI. The CDR3 spells CASSPGMGPTDTQYF. The CDR3 coding sequence is TGTGCCAGCTCACCAGGTATGGGGCCCACAGATACGCAGTATTTT.

The CDR3 nucleotides read TGTGCCAGCCGATATAACAGGGCTAGCGGGAGTTATACGCAGTATTTT. This gives the protein CASRYNRASGSYTQYF. J is TRBJ2-3 and V is TRBV27; TRBD2 matches 10 bases. The junction had 15 bases not matched to a gene; V was cut back by 8 bases and J by 7 bases. CDR3 length equals 16 residues. Germline loops: CDR1 MNHEY, CDR2 SMNVEV (reference sequence).

This clone was detected a few times. This chain connects TRBV5-1 to TRBJ2-3; weak D call: TRBD2 (5 bases). Between the trimmed V and J ends, which lost 6 bases and 3 bases, there was a span of 8 bases. The CDR3 is made up of 12 amino acids. The germline CDR1 and CDR2 sequences are SGHRS and YFSETQ. CDR3 nucleotides: TGCGCCAGCACGACGGGAACAGATACGCAGTATTTT. As protein: CASTTGTDTQYF.

The chain couples TRBV5-4 to TRBJ2-1, with 7 bases fitting TRBD1. The CDR3 is 13 residues long. V lost 4 bases and J lost 7; bases outside the gene matches: 5. The germline V gene has CDR1 SGHNT and CDR2 YYREEE (reference sequence). CDR3 coding DNA: TGTGCCAGCAGCGAGGACAGGTTGAATGAGCAGTTCTTC. Translated, it gives CASSEDRLNEQFF.

This clone was counted ten times or more. Additional DNA sequences in this sample encode the identical CDR3. In DNA, the CDR3 is TGTGCCAGCAATACCCCGTTCCAGGGGCGTACTGAAGCTTTCTTT. This translates into CASNTPFQGRTEAFF. This chain connects TRBV28 to TRBJ1-1; possibly TRBD1 for D (6 bases). Trimming shortened V by 7 bases and J by 5 bases, and 20 bases separated the two germline ends. The CDR3 covers 15 residues. The germline V gene encodes CDR1 MDHEN and CDR2 SYDVKM.

This clone was recorded many times. V usage is TRBV7-9 and J usage is TRBJ1-1; D remains unclear. Germline CDR1 is SEHNR and CDR2 is FQNEAQ (reference sequence). The CDR3 runs 14 residues. The V and J ends lost 0 bases and 1 base respectively, with 6 bases between them. CDR3 sequence: CASSLAAWNTEAFF. CDR3 DNA: TGTGCCAGCAGCTTAGCCGCTTGGAACACTGAAGCTTTCTTT. Based on the CDR3 plus reference TRBV7-9 and TRBJ1-1, the full variable domain is DTGVSQNPRHKITKRGQNVTFRCDPISEHNRLYWYRQTLGQGPEFLTYFQNEAQLEKSRLLSDRFSAERPKGSFSTLEIQRTEQGDSAMYLCASSLAAWNTEAFFGQGTRLTVV.

This sequence joins TRBV5-1 and TRBJ1-1; no clear D. This CDR3 comprises 14 residues. The ends were cut back, 0 bases at V and 4 bases at J, with 10 bases in the middle. The germline V gene has CDR1 SGHRS and CDR2 YFSETQ. The CDR3 DNA is TGCGCCAGCAGCTTGGGGACCCCGGGCACTGAAGCTTTCTTT. It encodes CASSLGTPGTEAFF.

V usage is TRBV11-2 and J usage is TRBJ1-1; D remains ambiguous. Trimming took off 0 bases at V and 2 bases at J, with 10 bases between the two ends. The CDR3 is 15 amino acids. CDR1 and CDR2 from the germline V gene are SGHAT and FQNNGV. CDR3 region: CASSLEVASNTEAFF. The CDR3 region has the DNA TGTGCCAGCAGCTTAGAAGTCGCCAGTAACACTGAAGCTTTCTTT. Full variable domain (rest looked up from reference TRBV11-2 and TRBJ1-1): EAGVAQSPRYKIIEKRQSVAFWCNPISGHATLYWYQQILGQGPKLLIQFQNNGVVDDSQLPKDRFSAERLKGVDSTLKIQPAKLEDSAVYLCASSLEVASNTEAFFGQGTRLTVV.

The chain links TRBV15 to TRBJ2-1, with D perhaps matching TRBD2 (6 bases). V lost 1 base, J lost 6 bases, and 7 bases lay in between. The germline gives CDR1 LNHNV, CDR2 YYDKDF (reference sequence). There are 13 residues in the CDR3. CDR3 sequence: CATSRGGLNEQFF. CDR3 DNA: TGTGCCACCAGCAGAGGGGGACTCAATGAGCAGTTCTTC.

This clone was seen only once. The genes are TRBV6-6 and TRBJ1-5; the D gene is possibly TRBD1 (5 bases). CDR1 and CDR2 (germline): MNHNY, SVGAGI (reference sequence). The V gene lost 5 bases and the J gene lost 2 bases, with 13 bases spanning the gap. This CDR3 region has 15 residues. DNA for the CDR3: TGTGCCAGCAGTCAACTTCTGGGGGGCAATCAGCCCCAGCATTTT. This gives the protein CASSQLLGGNQPQHF.

Remarks on this clone: Other DNA sequences in the same sample also yield this CDR3. V usage is TRBV28 and J usage is TRBJ2-7; a possible D gene is TRBD1 (5 bases). The CDR3 covers 14 residues. Trimming stripped 2 bases from V and 0 bases from J, with 8 bases between. CDR1 and CDR2 (germline): MDHEN, SYDVKM. In DNA form, the CDR3 reads TGTGCCAGCAGTTTAGGGGCAGTCTCCTACGAGCAGTACTTC. Amino acid sequence: CASSLGAVSYEQYF.

The V gene is TRBV7-2, the J gene TRBJ1-5; D might be TRBD1 (6 bases). The CDR3 extends over 15 amino acids. V gave up 5 bases and J gave up 7 bases, with 18 bases separating them. The germline gives CDR1 SGHTA, CDR2 FQGNSA. The CDR3 nucleotides read TGTGCCAGCAGCCTCGGACAGTCCTTTCGGCAGCCCCAGCATTTT. Its translation: CASSLGQSFRQPQHF.

The chain has TRBV30 and TRBJ1-1; D is undetermined. The ends were cut back, 0 bases at V and 0 bases at J, with 5 bases in the middle. CDR3 length: 13 amino acids. Germline values: CDR1 GTSNPN, CDR2 SVGIG (reference sequence). The CDR3 bases are TGTGCCTGGAGTGTGGGCCTGAACACTGAAGCTTTCTTT. It specifies CAWSVGLNTEAFF.

The CDR3 bases are TGTGCCAGCAGCCCACGGACAGGGCGGAACACCGGGGAGCTGTTTTTT. This codes for CASSPRTGRNTGELFF. The chain combines TRBV9 with TRBJ2-2; TRBD1 matches at 8 bases. This CDR3 contains 16 residues. Germline assignment: CDR1 SGDLS and CDR2 YYNGEE. V shed 4 bases and J 1 base; nucleotides not matched to a gene: 6.

This clone was detected only once. This chain uses TRBV5-4 with TRBJ1-1; D gene uncertain. Looked up from germline, CDR1 is SGHNT and CDR2 is YYREEE (reference sequence). Trimming took 3 bases from V and 1 from J, leaving 10 bases between them. The CDR3 loop spans 14 amino acids. DNA of the CDR3: TGTGCCAGCAGCTCCGGACTTCCGAACACTGAAGCTTTCTTT. Its translation: CASSSGLPNTEAFF.